This T cell receptor beta chain was recorded in a study of blood T cell repertoires in COVID-19. Libraries were prepared by immunoSEQ multiplex PCR; TCRdb keeps only in-frame clonotypes and omits some of them. The sample yields 150,000 or so clones, roughly 85% seen once. This CDR3 is built from 14 residues. Trimming pared 1 base from V and 6 bases from J, leaving 9 bases between. The germline CDR1 and CDR2 sequences are SGHNT and YENEEA. This sequence joins TRBV11-3 and TRBJ1-4; D gene ambiguous. This receptor was taken from a woman aged 45-65 years with COVID-19, enrolled during active disease. The sequenced sample was peripheral blood. The chain's CDR3 is CASSLGGIDEKLFF. In nucleotides, the CDR3 is TGTGCCAGCAGCTTAGGCGGGATTGATGAAAAACTGTTTTTT.